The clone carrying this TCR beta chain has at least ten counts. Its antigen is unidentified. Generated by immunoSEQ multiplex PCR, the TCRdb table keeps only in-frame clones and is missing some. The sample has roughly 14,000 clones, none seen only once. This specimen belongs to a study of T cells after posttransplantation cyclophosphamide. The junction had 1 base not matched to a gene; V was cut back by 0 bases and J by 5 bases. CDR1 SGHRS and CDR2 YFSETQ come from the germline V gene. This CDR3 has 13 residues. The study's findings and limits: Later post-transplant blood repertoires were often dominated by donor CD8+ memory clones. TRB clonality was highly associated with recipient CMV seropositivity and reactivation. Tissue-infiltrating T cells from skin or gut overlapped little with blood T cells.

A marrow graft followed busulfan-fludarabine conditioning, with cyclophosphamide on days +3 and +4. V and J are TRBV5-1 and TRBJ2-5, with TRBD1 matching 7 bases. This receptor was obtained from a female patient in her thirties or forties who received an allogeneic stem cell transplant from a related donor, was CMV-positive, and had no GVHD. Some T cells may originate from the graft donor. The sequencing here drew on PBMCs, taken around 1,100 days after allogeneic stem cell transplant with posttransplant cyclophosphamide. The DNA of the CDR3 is TGCGCCAGCAGCTTGGGGGGACAGGAGACCCAGTACTTC. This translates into CASSLGGQETQYF.